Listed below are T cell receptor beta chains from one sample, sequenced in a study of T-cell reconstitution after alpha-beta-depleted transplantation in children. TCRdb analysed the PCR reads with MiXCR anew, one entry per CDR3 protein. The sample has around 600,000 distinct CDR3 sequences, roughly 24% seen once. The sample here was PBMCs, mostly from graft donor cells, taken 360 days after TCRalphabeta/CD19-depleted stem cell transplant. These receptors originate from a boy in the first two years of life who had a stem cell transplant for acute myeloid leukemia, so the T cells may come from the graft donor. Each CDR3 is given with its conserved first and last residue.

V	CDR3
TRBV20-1	CSASPYRRRETQYF
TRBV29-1	CSVAESGGNTEAFF
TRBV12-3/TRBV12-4	CASSLGGSAVKDTQYF
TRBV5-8	CASSMTGGEETQYF
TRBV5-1	CASSSSGTSPTGELFF
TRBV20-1	CSAPQLAGGHNEQFF
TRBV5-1	CASRGGQTYNEQFF
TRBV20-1	CSARDPRDIPSYNEQFF
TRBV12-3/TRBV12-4	CASSTNRFEAFF
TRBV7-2	CASSPPGTGWEQYF
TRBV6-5	CASSYEAGATDTQYF
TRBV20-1	CSAEDLLGEKLFF
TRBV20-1	CSARDRWTSGGADTQYF
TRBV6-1	CASGRPGRGGTEAFF
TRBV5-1	CASSRPGTSGPNRTDTQYF
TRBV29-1	CSVEGGDEQFF
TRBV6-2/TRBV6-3	CASSRGPWHEQFF
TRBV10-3	CAIRAWDRPLAEAFF
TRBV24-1	CATSDLQQGGETQYF
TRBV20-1	CSASGAGNTQYF
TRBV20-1	CSCQKGVSQPQHF
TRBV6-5	CASGLRGETQYF
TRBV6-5	CASSSRGNTEAFF
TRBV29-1	CSVARGPADTQYF
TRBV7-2	CASTFSRGTDTQYF
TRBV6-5	CASSWSTGTIYEQYF
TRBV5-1	CASQAAYNEQFF
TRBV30	CAWSVSQAAPNGYTF
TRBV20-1	CSAREQGNTIYF
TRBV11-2	CASTATPPATNEKLFF
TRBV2	CASSIDSGSSSYNEQFF
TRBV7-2	CASSPRVGGNEKLFF
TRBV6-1	CASSARQGATDTQYF
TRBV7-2	CASSLLGLITDTQYF
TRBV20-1	CSAGTGMDQPQHF
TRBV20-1	CSARTPGTPGWETQYF
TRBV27	CASSSDGGAGELFF
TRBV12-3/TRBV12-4	CASRRTSVADTQYF
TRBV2	CASGRLNGDTQYF
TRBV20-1	CSQEGPGGRTDTQYF
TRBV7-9	CASSLVGKTHLGTEAFF
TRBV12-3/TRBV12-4	CASSFWTDAYNEQFF
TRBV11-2	CASSQDTAYYEQYF
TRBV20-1	CSANPYLVGSSAKNIQYF
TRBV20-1	CSSLAGGNLNEQFF
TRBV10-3	CAISEADKKRYNEQFF
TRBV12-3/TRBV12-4	CAGSGQDNEQFF
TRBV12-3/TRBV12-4	CASSLSGRRETQYF
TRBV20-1	CSASSTSYQETQYF
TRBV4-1	CASREIAGNEKLFF
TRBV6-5	CASSYSTEGFDTGELFF
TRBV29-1	CSVVYGGEGWGETQYF
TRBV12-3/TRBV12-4	CASSLDRMNTEAFF
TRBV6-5	CASSYRVGSTGELFF